This record covers a single TCR beta chain. This clonotype was seen many times. The target of this receptor is not known. No much larger clone exists at a distance of one base, and base qualities are not known. This entry comes from a study of T cells in Graves' hyperthyroidism and ophthalmopathy (dated by TCRdb to between 2018 and 2020). Background for the entire study: Peripheral blood samples were taken at initial diagnosis, before any treatment was given. A discovery cohort of roughly 96 patients, about 43 with Graves' ophthalmopathy and approximately 60 with stable Graves' hyperthyroidism, was used to find distinguishing TCR V-J signatures. Prospective prediction of ophthalmopathy was tested in an independent validation cohort of approximately 18 hyperthyroidism patients and approximately 17 patients who later progressed to ophthalmopathy. The roughly 90 discovery patients were divided at random into training and test sets in a 7:3 ratio. In roughly six Graves' hyperthyroidism patients, the study also compared T-cell repertoires from thyroid tissue with T-cell repertoires from blood. After blood sampling, hyperthyroidism patients were treated with methimazole at a starting dose of 30 mg daily, and ophthalmopathy patients were treated with high-dose intravenous methylprednisolone. The paper reports TCR Vbeta CDR3 sequencing of roughly 140 peripheral blood samples: some 44 ophthalmopathy, about 75 hyperthyroidism and around 17 progressor patients.

Findings and caveats that apply to the study as a whole: In validation, progression to ophthalmopathy was predicted by the model with 70.59% sensitivity and about 72% specificity, a median of about 6.8 months before onset. No statistical method was used to fix the sample size in advance, and group allocation was not hidden from the investigators. Ophthalmopathy was separated from stable hyperthyroidism by a 13 V-J signature model, with approximately 90% sensitivity and about 81% specificity obtained in cross-validation and 80%/75% obtained in testing. Blood samples also contained most of the expanded thyroid clonotypes (frequency above 0.001), which suggests that blood repertoires may reflect thyroid immune responses.

The TCR beta CDR3 regions were amplified from RNA transcripts. For the first round of RT-PCR on the TCR CDR3, the HTBI primer set was used together with the Qiagen OneStep RT-PCR kit. Libraries were constructed in a second round of multiplex PCR, after which size selection and purification were carried out. Sequencing of the libraries was done on an Illumina HiSeq2000 using paired-end 100 bp reads. In the original analysis: SOAPnuke was used to process the raw data, throwing out any read that contained adapters or uncalled bases, had a mean Phred below 15, or lacked an exact constant-primer or identifier match. COPE v1.2.5 was used to merge the high-quality paired reads, and each unique nucleotide sequence was defined as a clonotype. MiTCR v1.1 was used to align clonotypes to the IMGT TRBV, TRBD and TRBJ reference segments. The analysis was restricted to V-J combinations with a frequency above 0.0001, which together covered 99.2% of the repertoires. The TCS score was defined as F50 (clonal expansion) divided by E x V (chaos), with BLOSUM62-based TCRdist calculated between CDR3 peptides within each V-J. Welch's t-statistics and random forest reduced several hundred V-J features to 10 to 15, which were used in a naive Bayes classifier (R e1071). Through fastp at Q25 and MiXCR, TCRdb rebuilt clones from the public reads, retaining in-frame beta chains. Entries that share a CDR3 protein sequence are merged under the most common genes and DNA. These V and J calls are TCRdb output, not the study's own analysis. The sample table lists about 290,000 distinct CDR3 sequences, roughly an eighth of them with a count of one. The top ten clonotypes cover roughly 8.2% of the sample.

Stable Graves' hyperthyroidism was defined as no progression to ophthalmopathy during 18 months of follow-up. Hyperthyroidism patients were newly diagnosed, had a disease duration of under 2 months, and were aged 18 to 65 years. Patients with uncontrolled infections, other autoimmune diseases, pregnancy or lactation were excluded. Clinical symptoms, serum thyroxine and TRAb, thyroid ultrasound, and orbital computed tomography formed the basis for the diagnoses. PBMCs were separated from 7.5 to 10 ml of fresh peripheral blood using Ficoll-Paque density gradient centrifugation. Total RNA was extracted using Trizol reagent, and RNA quality was assessed on an Agilent 2100 Bioanalyzer. The CDR3 sequence holds 14 residues, the cysteine and phenylalanine included. Of all the DNA, just the CDR3 is kept, 42 bases in frame from base 1. As encoded in the germline V gene, CDR1 is SGHTA while CDR2 is FQGNSA. Cut back by 5 bases and 3 bases, the V and J ends lie 11 bases apart.

Sample: blood. The chain joins TRBV7-2 to TRBJ1-3; the D segment could be TRBD1, given 5 matching bases. This sequence originates from a woman aged 40-49 years with Graves' hyperthyroidism. The DNA is as follows: TGTGCCAGCAGCCCTCAGGGACGTGGAAACACCATATATTTT. Translated, this gives CASSPQGRGNTIYF. The full variable domain, completed from the reference TRBV7-2 and TRBJ1-3 proteins outside the CDR3, reads GAGVSQSPSNKVTEKGKDVELRCDPISGHTALYWYRQSLGQGLEFLIYFQGNSAPDKSGLPSDRFSAERTGGSVSTLTIQRTQQEDSAVYLCASSPQGRGNTIYFGEGSWLTVV.